These 29 T cell receptor beta chains were sequenced from one sample in a study of shared clonotypes between healthy human individuals. Profiled with immunoSEQ multiplex PCR; TCRdb holds only in-frame clones, not every one. This table holds roughly 680,000 clones, over 55% found once. The specimen was memory CD4+ T cells sorted from blood. Subset reported: CD45RA-negative fraction. All receptors come from a woman in her twenties or thirties in good health.

The CDR3 loop reads CSAEGQGARGNEKLFF. In nucleotides, the CDR3 is TGCAGCGCCGAGGGCCAGGGGGCGCGTGGTAATGAAAAACTGTTTTTT. J is TRBJ1-4 and V is TRBV29-1; 8 bases are a match to TRBD1. CDR3 size: 16 residues. Trimming cost V 7 bases and J 4 bases; bases outside gene matches: 14. Germline V CDR1 and CDR2: SQVTM, ANQGSEA.

The rearrangement uses TRBV18 and TRBJ1-4; TRBD1 is a possible D gene (6 bases). This CDR3 has 16 residues. V was cut by 4 bases and J by 4 bases, with 16 bases left in between. CDR1 and CDR2 from the germline V gene are KGHSH and LQKENI. In nucleotides, the CDR3 is TGTGCCAGCTCACTCCTCGTTACAGGGCGTAATGAAAAACTGTTTTTT. It is translated as CASSLLVTGRNEKLFF. Full variable domain (rest looked up from reference TRBV18 and TRBJ1-4): NAGVMQNPRHLVRRRGQEARLRCSPMKGHSHVYWYRQLPEEGLKFMVYLQKENIIDESGMPKERFSAEFPKEGPSILRIQQVVRGDSAAYFCASSLLVTGRNEKLFFGSGTQLSVL.

In regard to this clone: Within the sample, other DNA sequences also encode this same CDR3. V and J are TRBV27 and TRBJ1-5; no reliable D call. Deletions cut 5 bases from V and 3 bases from J, with 5 bases between. Germline CDR1 MNHEY, CDR2 SMNVEV (reference sequence). The CDR3 runs 12 residues. The CDR3 protein is CASSPLNQPQHF. DNA of the CDR3: TGTGCCAGCAGTCCCCTCAATCAGCCCCAGCATTTT.

The table lists this clone with a few counts. The V call is TRBV11-2, the J call TRBJ2-5; 8 bases are a match to TRBD1. The assigned J gene may be wrong: the sequence end matches TRBJ2-7 better. The CDR3 is 12 residues long. The germline V gene has CDR1 SGHAT and CDR2 FQNNGV. The CDR3 region has the DNA TGTGCCAGCAGCCGACAGGGGTACGAGCAGTACTTC. The encoded protein is CASSRQGYEQYF.

This chain connects TRBV28 to TRBJ2-7, with D perhaps given as TRBD1 or TRBD2 (5 bases each). Germline CDR1 reads MDHEN; CDR2 reads SYDVKM. Trimming left V 2 bases short and J 3 bases short, with 23 bases between. There are 18 residues in the CDR3. CDR3 loop: CASSLPGTIVAGNYEQYF. Written as DNA, the CDR3 is TGTGCCAGCAGTTTACCTGGGACGATTGTGGCCGGAAACTACGAGCAGTACTTC.

This rearrangement joins TRBV6-6 to TRBJ2-1; the match to TRBD2 covers 11 bases. This CDR3 region has 13 residues. V lost 6 bases, J lost 8 bases, and 3 bases stayed unmatched. Per the germline V gene, CDR1 is MNHNY and CDR2 is SVGAGI (reference sequence). The CDR3 reads CASRLAGVDEQFF. The CDR3 DNA is TGTGCCAGCAGACTAGCGGGAGTGGATGAGCAGTTCTTC.

V and J are TRBV6-1 and TRBJ2-4; D gene unclear. Trimming removed 2 bases from V and 3 bases from J, with 14 bases in between. CDR1 is MNHNS and CDR2 is SASEGT in the germline V gene. The CDR3 has 16 residues. Written as DNA, the CDR3 is TGTGCCAGCAGTGAATCTTTTTGGGGTGACAAAAACATTCAGTACTTC. Translating it yields CASSESFWGDKNIQYF.

The chain combines TRBV5-1 with TRBJ2-5; TRBD2 aligns across 7 bases. The junction had 2 bases not matched to a gene; V was cut back by 5 bases and J by 1 base. This CDR3 spans 13 amino acids. Germline CDR1 is SGHRS and CDR2 is YFSETQ. CDR3 protein: CASRRGTQETQYF. The CDR3 DNA is TGCGCCAGCAGGCGGGGGACCCAAGAGACCCAGTACTTC.

The chain couples TRBV30 to TRBJ1-3, with D uncertain. CDR1 and CDR2 (germline): GTSNPN, SVGIG (reference sequence). The CDR3 length is 13 residues. V was clipped by 7 bases and J by 0 bases, with 10 bases between them. The CDR3 is CALTLSSGNTIYF. CDR3 DNA: TGTGCCTTGACACTGAGCTCTGGAAACACCATATATTTT.

The CDR3 protein is CASSLLAGGSRTQYF. CDR3 DNA: TGCGCCAGCAGCTTACTAGCGGGAGGGTCCAGGACCCAGTACTTC. V gene TRBV5-1 combines with J gene TRBJ2-5, with 13 bases fitting TRBD2. Germline CDR1 is SGHRS and CDR2 is YFSETQ. Germline trimming cut 2 bases from V and 7 bases from J; bases unmatched to any gene: 5. The CDR3 has 15 residues.

V gene TRBV27 combines with J gene TRBJ2-3, with TRBD2 matching 10 bases. This CDR3 comprises 15 residues. V was pared by 2 bases and J by 6 bases, with 5 bases of the junction left unmatched. The germline V gene has CDR1 MNHEY and CDR2 SMNVEV (reference sequence). CDR3 in amino acids: CASSLLAGVYDTQYF. The CDR3 DNA is TGTGCCAGCAGTTTACTAGCGGGAGTTTATGATACGCAGTATTTT.

The chain carries TRBV7-3 and TRBJ1-1, with D unclear. The length of the CDR3 is 13 residues. Germline V gene data show CDR1 as SGHTA and CDR2 as FQGTGA. V was pared by 4 bases and J by 5 bases, with 11 bases between. The CDR3 protein is CASSSGPGTEAFF. CDR3 nucleotides: TGTGCCAGCAGCTCTGGACCTGGGACTGAAGCTTTCTTT.

This chain joins TRBV6-1 and TRBJ2-1, with 7 nucleotides matching TRBD2. CDR1 and CDR2 (germline): MNHNS, SASEGT. Trimming removed 4 bases from V and 6 bases from J; junction bases left unmatched: 6. The CDR3 has 14 amino acids. In DNA, the CDR3 is TGTGCCAGCAGTGGTGGCGGGAGCACCAATGAGCAGTTCTTC. This sequence encodes CASSGGGSTNEQFF.

The CDR3 protein is CASSLDGPAKNIQYF. The CDR3 coding sequence is TGCGCCAGCAGCTTGGACGGACCAGCCAAAAACATTCAGTACTTC. The chain employs TRBV5-1 and TRBJ2-4; D is undetermined. This CDR3 region has 15 residues. The V end was cut by 0 bases, the J end by 0 bases, with 7 bases between. The germline V gene encodes CDR1 SGHRS and CDR2 YFSETQ.

The chain combines TRBV7-2 with TRBJ2-1, with TRBD2 identical over 10 bases. J lost 15 bases, V lost 1 base, and 6 bases had no gene match. The CDR3 runs 13 residues. Germline assignment: CDR1 SGHTA and CDR2 FQGNSA. CDR3 residues: CASSLDLAGVVFF. In DNA form, the CDR3 reads TGTGCCAGCAGCTTAGATCTAGCGGGAGTGGTGTTCTTC.

CDR3 sequence reads: CASSPLTVSSYEQYF. The CDR3 region has the DNA TGTGCCAGCAGCCCCCTGACCGTTAGCTCCTACGAGCAGTACTTC. The chain is built from TRBV11-3 and TRBJ2-7; unclear D gene. Trimming took off 5 bases at V and 0 bases at J, with 14 bases between the two ends. CDR1 and CDR2 from the germline V gene are SGHNT and YENEEA. This CDR3 spans 15 amino acids.

The chain employs TRBV28 and TRBJ2-7; 8 bases fit TRBD2. CDR1 and CDR2 from the germline V gene are MDHEN and SYDVKM. This CDR3 spans 16 amino acids. Trimming cost V 3 bases and J 6 bases; bases outside gene matches: 13. CDR3 in DNA: TGTGCCAGCAGTTTGGGGGACGGGAGGGCCAAGCCCGAGCAGTACTTC. Amino acids: CASSLGDGRAKPEQYF.

This clone showed up just a few times. J is TRBJ1-5 and V is TRBV2; possible D gene TRBD1, 5 bases. Trimming left V 6 bases short and J 5 bases short, with 14 bases between. CDR1 and CDR2 from the germline V gene are SNHLY and FYNNEI. The CDR3 covers 14 residues. CDR3 coding DNA: TGTGCCAGCAGCGCAAACACAGGAGATCAGCCCCAGCATTTT. Its translation is CASSANTGDQPQHF.

This clone occurred a few times. The sample contains more than one DNA sequence encoding this CDR3. The chain couples TRBV29-1 to TRBJ2-1, with 10 bases fitting TRBD2. There are 13 residues in the CDR3. From germline, CDR1 is SQVTM and CDR2 ANQGSEA. The V segment lost 6 bases and the J segment 3 bases; nucleotides outside the gene matches: 2. CDR3: CSVRTSGYNEQFF. The CDR3 DNA is TGCAGCGTACGGACTAGCGGCTACAATGAGCAGTTCTTC.

The rearrangement joins TRBV18 to TRBJ2-2; TRBD1 matches at 9 bases. The CDR3 length is 17 residues. The germline V gene encodes CDR1 KGHSH and CDR2 LQKENI. V lost 0 bases, J lost 4 bases, and 6 bases stayed unmatched. CDR3 amino acids: CASSPPGQGKATGELFF. The CDR3, as DNA: TGTGCCAGCTCACCACCGGGACAGGGAAAGGCCACCGGGGAGCTGTTTTTT.

The J gene is TRBJ1-2, the V gene TRBV6-5; D gene uncertain. The V end lost 2 bases, the J end lost 8 bases, and 9 bases lay between the germline ends. This CDR3 region has 12 residues. Germline CDR1 reads MNHEY; CDR2 reads SVGAGI. The CDR3 sequence is CASSYVGTGYTF. CDR3 nucleotides: TGTGCCAGCAGTTACGTGGGAACCGGCTACACCTTC.

J is TRBJ1-1 and V is TRBV29-1, with D maybe TRBD1 (5 bases). CDR3 length equals 13 residues. The ends were cut back, 7 bases at V and 0 bases at J, with 12 bases in the middle. The V gene's germline CDR1 is SQVTM and CDR2 ANQGSEA. DNA of the CDR3: TGCAGCGCTCACAGGATTATGAACACTGAAGCTTTCTTT. Translating gives CSAHRIMNTEAFF.

In DNA form, the CDR3 reads TGTGCCAGCAGTGAATCCGGGGGGACTGAAGCTTTCTTT. It is translated as CASSESGGTEAFF. The genes are TRBV2 and TRBJ1-1; perhaps TRBD1 as D (5 bases). The length of the CDR3 is 13 residues. CDR1 and CDR2 (germline): SNHLY, FYNNEI. The V end was cut by 2 bases, the J end by 5 bases, with 9 bases between. The full variable domain, in which reference TRBV2 and TRBJ1-1 provide the parts outside the CDR3, is EPEVTQTPSHQVTQMGQEVILRCVPISNHLYFYWYRQILGQKVEFLVSFYNNEISEKSEIFDDQFSVERPDGSNFTLKIRSTKLEDSAMYFCASSESGGTEAFFGQGTRLTVV.

The chain couples TRBV4-1 to TRBJ1-4; D remains unclear. Trimming stripped 2 bases from V and 8 bases from J, with 6 bases between. The CDR3 length is 12 residues. Germline V CDR1 and CDR2: MGHRA, YSYEKL. The CDR3 bases are TGCGCCAGCAGCCAACTCGGGGAAAAACTGTTTTTT. It codes for CASSQLGEKLFF.

This chain links TRBV14 with TRBJ2-1, with D tentatively TRBD2 (6 bases). Germline assignment: CDR1 SGHDN and CDR2 FVKESK. The CDR3 has 15 residues. With 1 base removed from V and 4 bases from J, the gap between germline ends came to 11 bases. The CDR3 DNA sequence: TGTGCCAGCAGCCAAGTCTGGACTACATACAATGAGCAGTTCTTC. It translates to CASSQVWTTYNEQFF.

As concerns this clone: Other DNA sequences in this specimen translate into the identical CDR3. The chain combines TRBV12-5 with TRBJ2-3; no clear D. V lost 5 bases, J lost 3 bases, and 6 bases lay in between. The CDR3 contains 12 residues. From germline, CDR1 is LGHNT and CDR2 FRNRAP. CDR3: CASGLETDTQYF. In nucleotides, the CDR3 is TGTGCTAGTGGTCTCGAGACAGATACGCAGTATTTT.

This sequence joins TRBV29-1 and TRBJ2-4; D assignment may be TRBD1 or TRBD2 (5 bases each). The CDR3 length is 12 residues. The ends were cut back, 3 bases at V and 8 bases at J, with 11 bases in the middle. The germline V gene encodes CDR1 SQVTM and CDR2 ANQGSEA. CDR3: CSVEGQGDIQYF. As DNA, the CDR3 is TGCAGCGTTGAGGGCCAGGGAGACATTCAGTACTTC.

J is TRBJ1-4 and V is TRBV28; 7 bases map to TRBD1. Per germline, CDR1 MDHEN and CDR2 SYDVKM. The CDR3 consists of 16 residues. V shed 3 bases and J 4 bases; nucleotides not matched to a gene: 8. The CDR3 spells CASSFSGTVLNEKLFF. CDR3 nucleotides: TGTGCCAGCAGTTTTAGTGGGACAGTCCTTAATGAAAAACTGTTTTTT.

This sequence joins TRBV21-1 and TRBJ1-1; TRBD1, the table's D call, was not compared with the DNA. TRBV21-1 is a pseudogene. This CDR3 contains 17 residues. CDR3: CASSAPFFSGGAAEAFF. As DNA, the CDR3 is TGTGCCAGCAGCGCTCCCTTTTTCTCAGGGGGCGCAGCTGAAGCTTTCTTT.